This T cell receptor beta chain is from a study of T cells after yellow fever vaccination. Between the trimmed V and J ends, which lost 1 base and 1 base, there was a span of 6 bases. Germline CDR1 and CDR2: SGHTS and YDEGEE. The CDR3 length is 13 residues. TCRdb independently ran MiXCR on the 5' RACE reads; one entry per CDR3 protein. The sample has a few hundred thousand distinct CDR3 sequences, about 6.6% seen once; the top ten hold 15% to 20%. Sequences were derived from PBMCs, sampled approximately 40 days after the first yellow fever vaccination. The chain couples TRBV5-8 to TRBJ2-7; D is uncertain. The clonotype originates from a young man who received the YFV17D yellow fever vaccine. As DNA, the CDR3 is TGTGCCAGCAGCTTGAAGGGATCCTACGAGCAGTACGTC. Its translation is CASSLKGSYEQYV.